This TCR beta chain was recorded in a study of blood T cell repertoires in COVID-19. Study-level information: From the United States, Italy and Spain came samples of acute and convalescent COVID-19. PBMCs, B-cell-depleted T cells, or T cells provided the cDNA or gDNA that made up the material.

Per the original data handling: Estimates of nucleated cell counts were drawn from the amplification of reference gene primers. Sequencing used immunoSEQ multiplex PCR; TCRdb keeps in-frame clones, though not all of them. D and trimming come from the DNA, and the V and J calls and clone size come from that table. This repertoire shows about 50,000 clones, approximately 89% found once; its top ten account for about 6%. V gave up 3 bases and J gave up 2 bases, with 14 bases separating them. CDR3 length: 15 amino acids. Germline CDR1 is MDHEN and CDR2 is SYDVKM. Sequencing used peripheral blood. This TCR was recovered from a man aged 60-69 years with acute or convalescent COVID-19. V and J are TRBV28 and TRBJ2-7; a weak D match, TRBD1 (6 bases). Written as DNA, the CDR3 is TGTGCCAGCAGTTTCGGGCAGGGGAGTACCTACGAGCAGTACTTC. This sequence encodes CASSFGQGSTYEQYF.